The next 10 T cell receptor beta chains were all read from a single sample in a study of long-term antiretroviral therapy in people with HIV. At survey level, the immunoSEQ assay was run in its v3.0 version. TCRdb keeps only in-frame clones here, not all; method: immunoSEQ multiplex PCR. The repertoire consists of some 16,000 clones, with around 94% occurring once and the leading ten covering around 4.3%. The sequencing here drew on unsorted PBMCs, taken 6 to 6.5 years after starting antiretroviral therapy. These receptors all stem from a woman aged 45-60 years with HIV.

The chain couples TRBV25-1 to TRBJ2-5, with no clear D. CDR1 is MGHDK, CDR2 SYGVNS, per germline. V was cut by 3 bases and J by 1 base, with 15 bases left in between. The CDR3 has 16 residues. CDR3 nucleotide sequence: TGTGCCAGCAGTGACCCCTTCCGGAACTTCCAAGAGACCCAGTACTTC. Amino acids: CASSDPFRNFQETQYF.

This chain connects TRBV2 to TRBJ2-2; D may be TRBD2 (6 bases). Looked up from germline, CDR1 is SNHLY and CDR2 is FYNNEI. Trimming took 6 bases from V and 8 from J, leaving 13 bases between them. This CDR3 has 13 residues. The CDR3: CASRGDGGGELFF. The CDR3 DNA reads as TGTGCCAGCAGGGGGGACGGAGGGGGGGAGCTGTTTTTT.

The chain combines TRBV6-5 with TRBJ1-2; 9 bases agree with TRBD1. The CDR3 loop spans 14 amino acids. Germline-derived CDR1 and CDR2 are MNHEY and SVGAGI. The V gene end was trimmed by 5 bases and the J gene end by 5 bases; junction bases not matched to a gene: 6. In nucleotides, the CDR3 is TGTGCCAGCAGTATCGGGACAGGGTCGTATGGCTACACCTTC. This translates into CASSIGTGSYGYTF.

The CDR3 nucleotides read TGTGCCAGTAGTATAGGGGTACAGGCCTACAATGAGCAGTTCTTC. Translated, it gives CASSIGVQAYNEQFF. The genes are TRBV19 and TRBJ2-1; weak D call: TRBD1 (5 bases). The ends were cut back, 1 base at V and 2 bases at J, with 9 bases in the middle. CDR3 length equals 15 residues. Germline CDR1 is LNHDA and CDR2 is SQIVND (reference sequence).

This sequence joins TRBV5-6 and TRBJ2-2; 10 bases align to TRBD2. Looked up from germline, CDR1 is SGHDT and CDR2 is YYEEEE. Trimming at V came to 0 bases and at J to 7 bases, leaving 3 bases not matched to a gene. This CDR3 contains 15 residues. Written as DNA, the CDR3 is TGTGCCAGCAGCTTGGGACTAGCGGGCGTCGGGGAGCTGTTTTTT. This codes for CASSLGLAGVGELFF.

The chain combines TRBV2 with TRBJ2-5; 9 nucleotides agree with TRBD2. The J call may be mistaken, given a closer DNA end match to TRBJ2-7. This CDR3 spans 14 amino acids. Germline V gene sequence: CDR1 SNHLY, CDR2 FYNNEI. In DNA form, the CDR3 reads TGTGCCAGCAGCCGGGAGACTAGCGGATACGAGCAGTACTTC. Its protein is CASSRETSGYEQYF.

V usage is TRBV5-1 and J usage is TRBJ2-1; D might be TRBD1 or TRBD2, each matching 5 bases. The V end lost 3 bases, the J end lost 6 bases, and 13 bases lay between the germline ends. Germline V CDR1 and CDR2: SGHRS, YFSETQ. The CDR3 has 14 amino acids. The CDR3 region is CASSSGTVGNEQFF. The CDR3 bases are TGCGCCAGCAGCTCAGGGACGGTAGGCAATGAGCAGTTCTTC.

The V and J genes are TRBV5-1 and TRBJ2-7; a weak D match, TRBD2 (5 bases). The CDR3 is 11 amino acids. The ends were cut back, 5 bases at V and 2 bases at J, with 5 bases in the middle. Looked up from germline, CDR1 is SGHRS and CDR2 is YFSETQ. This CDR3 reads CASREAYEQYF. CDR3 nucleotide sequence: TGCGCCAGCAGGGAGGCCTACGAGCAGTACTTC.

The CDR3 reads CASSITGGQNTEAFF. The CDR3 nucleotides read TGTGCCAGTAGCATAACAGGGGGACAGAACACTGAAGCTTTCTTT. This sequence joins TRBV19 and TRBJ1-1, with TRBD1 matching over 8 bases. CDR1 LNHDA and CDR2 SQIVND come from the germline V gene (reference sequence). V dropped 6 bases and J dropped 1; count of bases not matched to a gene: 7. There are 15 residues in the CDR3.

This clone was detected once. The V and J genes are TRBV4-1 and TRBJ1-4; 12 bases map to TRBD1. Trimming removed 2 bases from V and 8 bases from J; junction bases left unmatched: 6. CDR3 length: 16 amino acids. Germline loops: CDR1 MGHRA, CDR2 YSYEKL. CDR3 protein: CASSQFSGTGGEKLFF. The CDR3 DNA reads as TGCGCCAGCAGCCAATTTTCCGGGACAGGGGGCGAAAAACTGTTTTTT.